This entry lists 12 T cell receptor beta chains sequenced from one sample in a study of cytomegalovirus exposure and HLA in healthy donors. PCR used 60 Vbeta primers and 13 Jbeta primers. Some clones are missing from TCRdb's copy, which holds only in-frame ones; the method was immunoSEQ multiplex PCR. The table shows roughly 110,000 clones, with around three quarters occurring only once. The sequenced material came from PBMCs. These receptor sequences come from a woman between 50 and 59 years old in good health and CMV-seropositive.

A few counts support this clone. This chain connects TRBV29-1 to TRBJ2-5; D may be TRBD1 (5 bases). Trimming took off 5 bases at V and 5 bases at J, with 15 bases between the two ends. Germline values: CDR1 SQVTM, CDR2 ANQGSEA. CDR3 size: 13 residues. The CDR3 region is CSVLRGFRETQYF. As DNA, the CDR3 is TGCAGCGTTTTAAGGGGATTTCGGGAGACCCAGTACTTC.

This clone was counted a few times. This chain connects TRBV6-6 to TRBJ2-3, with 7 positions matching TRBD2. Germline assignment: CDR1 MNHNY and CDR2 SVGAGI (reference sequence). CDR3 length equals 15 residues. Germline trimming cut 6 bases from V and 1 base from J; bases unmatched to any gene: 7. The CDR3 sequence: CASSPGGGGTDTQYF. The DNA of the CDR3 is TGTGCCAGCAGCCCCGGCGGGGGTGGCACAGATACGCAGTATTTT.

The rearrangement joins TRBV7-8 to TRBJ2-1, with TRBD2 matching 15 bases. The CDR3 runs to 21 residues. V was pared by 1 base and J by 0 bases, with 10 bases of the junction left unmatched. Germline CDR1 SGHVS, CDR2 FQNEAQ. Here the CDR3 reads CASSLGSGLAGGLSSYNEQFF. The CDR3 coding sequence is TGTGCCAGCAGCTTAGGGTCGGGACTAGCGGGGGGACTTAGCTCCTACAATGAGCAGTTCTTC.

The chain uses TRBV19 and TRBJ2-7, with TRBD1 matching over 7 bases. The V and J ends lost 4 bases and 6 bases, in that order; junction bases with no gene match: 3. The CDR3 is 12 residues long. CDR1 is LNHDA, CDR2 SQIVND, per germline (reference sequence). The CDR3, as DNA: TGTGCCAGTAGTAACACAGGGGTCGAGCAGTACTTC. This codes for CASSNTGVEQYF.

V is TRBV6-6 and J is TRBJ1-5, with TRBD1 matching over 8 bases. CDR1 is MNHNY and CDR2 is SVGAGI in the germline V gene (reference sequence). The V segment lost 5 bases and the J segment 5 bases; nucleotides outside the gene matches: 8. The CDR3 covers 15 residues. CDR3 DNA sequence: TGTGCCAGCAGTACGACAGGGGTTGGGGATCAGCCCCAGCATTTT. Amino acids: CASSTTGVGDQPQHF.

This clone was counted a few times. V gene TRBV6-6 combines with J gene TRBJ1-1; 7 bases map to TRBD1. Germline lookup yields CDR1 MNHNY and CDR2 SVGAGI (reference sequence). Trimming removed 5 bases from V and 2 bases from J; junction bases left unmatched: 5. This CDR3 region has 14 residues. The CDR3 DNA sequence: TGTGCCAGCAGTCCGCAGGGGGTCAACACTGAAGCTTTCTTT. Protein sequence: CASSPQGVNTEAFF.

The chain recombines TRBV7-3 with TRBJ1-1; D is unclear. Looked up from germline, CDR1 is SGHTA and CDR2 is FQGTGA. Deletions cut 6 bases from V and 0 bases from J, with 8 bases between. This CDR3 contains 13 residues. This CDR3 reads CASSRDLNTEAFF. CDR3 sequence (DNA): TGTGCCAGCAGTCGCGACTTGAACACTGAAGCTTTCTTT.

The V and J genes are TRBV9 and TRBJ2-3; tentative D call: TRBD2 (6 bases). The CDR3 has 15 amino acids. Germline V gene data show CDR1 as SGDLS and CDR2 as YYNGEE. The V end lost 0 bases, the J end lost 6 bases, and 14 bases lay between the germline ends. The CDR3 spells CASSVGLAEWDTQYF. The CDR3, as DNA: TGTGCCAGCAGCGTAGGGTTAGCGGAATGGGATACGCAGTATTTT.

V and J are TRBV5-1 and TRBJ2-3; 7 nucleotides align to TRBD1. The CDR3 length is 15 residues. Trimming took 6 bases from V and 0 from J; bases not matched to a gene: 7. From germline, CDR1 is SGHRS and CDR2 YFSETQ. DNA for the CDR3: TGCGCCAGCACCGAAACAGGGGTCAGCACAGATACGCAGTATTTT. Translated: CASTETGVSTDTQYF.

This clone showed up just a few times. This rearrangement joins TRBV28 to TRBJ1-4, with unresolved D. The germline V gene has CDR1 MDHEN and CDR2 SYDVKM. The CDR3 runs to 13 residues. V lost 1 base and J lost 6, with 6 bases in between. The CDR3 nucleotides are TGTGCCAGCAGTTTATTAGATCATGAAAAACTGTTTTTT. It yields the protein CASSLLDHEKLFF.

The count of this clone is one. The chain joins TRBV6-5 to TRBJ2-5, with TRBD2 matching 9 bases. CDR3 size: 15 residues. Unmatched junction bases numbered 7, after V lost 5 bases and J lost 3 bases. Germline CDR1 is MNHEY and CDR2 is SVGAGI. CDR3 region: CASSPGAGGKETQYF. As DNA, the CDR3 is TGTGCCAGCAGTCCCGGGGCGGGGGGGAAAGAGACCCAGTACTTC.

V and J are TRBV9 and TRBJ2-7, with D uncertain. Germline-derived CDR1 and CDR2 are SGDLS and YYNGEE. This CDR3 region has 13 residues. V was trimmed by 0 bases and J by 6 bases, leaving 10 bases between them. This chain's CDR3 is CASSVDLPGEQYF. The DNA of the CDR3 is TGTGCCAGCAGCGTAGATCTTCCGGGCGAGCAGTACTTC.